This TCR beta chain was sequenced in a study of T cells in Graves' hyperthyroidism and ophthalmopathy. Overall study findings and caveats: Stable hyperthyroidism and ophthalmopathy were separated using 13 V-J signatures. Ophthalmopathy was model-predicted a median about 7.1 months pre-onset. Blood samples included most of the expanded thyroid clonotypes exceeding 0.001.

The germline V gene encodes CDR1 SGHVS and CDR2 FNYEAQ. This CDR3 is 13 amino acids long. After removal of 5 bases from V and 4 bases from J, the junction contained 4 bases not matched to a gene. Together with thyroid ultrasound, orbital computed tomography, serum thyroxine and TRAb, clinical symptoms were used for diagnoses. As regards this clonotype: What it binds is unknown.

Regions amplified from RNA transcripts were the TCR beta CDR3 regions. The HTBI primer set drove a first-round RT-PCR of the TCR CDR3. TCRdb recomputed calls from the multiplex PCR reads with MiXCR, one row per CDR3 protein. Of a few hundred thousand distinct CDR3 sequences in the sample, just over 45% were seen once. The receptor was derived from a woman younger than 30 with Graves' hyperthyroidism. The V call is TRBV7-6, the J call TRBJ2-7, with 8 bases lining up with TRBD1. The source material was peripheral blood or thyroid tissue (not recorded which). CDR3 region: CASSDDRGYEQYF. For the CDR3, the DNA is TGTGCCAGCAGCGATGACAGGGGTTACGAGCAGTACTTC.